This T cell receptor (beta chain) was recovered during a study of beta chain features in type 1 diabetes. Study overall: Cell yields, age and gender were similar between patients and healthy donors. Cells sorted and examined across all samples totaled more than 90,000,000.

Study-level points and caveats: Researchers report that Type 1 diabetes patients had moderately but significantly shorter TCRB CDR3s across all four CD4+ subsets.

The CDR3 sequence is 15 residues long. Trimming at V came to 3 bases and at J to 4 bases, leaving 7 bases not matched to a gene. Germline V gene lookup returns CDR1 SGDLS and CDR2 YYNGEE. This clone was counted ten times or more. Its matching antigen is unknown. Since all of the isolated RNA was reverse transcribed, expressed TCRB transcripts were what got sequenced. This table comes from immunoSEQ multiplex PCR, and its TCRdb copy is limited to in-frame clones, with some not included. The sample gives under 400,000 clones, roughly 15% of which show up once; roughly 6.7% is in the top ten. This receptor was taken from a man aged 25 to 45 in good health. Sequencing input: central memory CD4+ T cells from blood. The chain carries TRBV9 and TRBJ1-2; the match to TRBD1 covers 9 bases. This CDR3 is CASSAHRGQVYGYTF. Written as DNA, the CDR3 is TGTGCCAGCAGCGCCCACAGGGGGCAAGTCTATGGCTACACCTTC.